What follows are 23 T cell receptor beta chains derived from one specimen sequenced in a study of blood T cells in healthy people across ages. A J-beta primer mix and a sample-barcoded 5' primer were used in a second PCR of about 7 to 12 cycles. TCRdb reprocessed the 5' RACE reads with MiXCR, giving one entry per CDR3 protein. Counted here are hundreds of thousands of distinct CDR3 sequences, 45% to 65% occurring once; the ten biggest clones make up roughly 34%. Sequences were obtained from blood. The receptors here all came from a man between 60 and 70 years old in good health.

This rearrangement joins TRBV29-1 to TRBJ2-1; D perhaps matches TRBD2 (5 bases). V lost 7 bases, J lost 7 bases, and 14 bases lay in between. CDR3 size: 12 residues. The germline CDR1 and CDR2 sequences are SQVTM and ANQGSEA. CDR3 sequence reads: CSARVAWNEQFF. The CDR3 region has the DNA TGCAGCGCCCGGGTAGCGTGGAATGAGCAGTTCTTC.

The rearrangement joins TRBV28 to TRBJ1-5; 7 bases align to TRBD1. The CDR3 has 14 amino acids. V shed 6 bases, J shed 3 bases, and the junction held 5 bases outside the gene matches. Germline CDR1 is MDHEN and CDR2 is SYDVKM. CDR3: CASRPGGFNQPQHF. Here the CDR3 DNA reads TGTGCCAGCAGACCAGGGGGATTCAATCAGCCCCAGCATTTT.

This chain connects TRBV6-1 to TRBJ2-6; D unclear. The CDR3 has 16 residues. The germline V gene encodes CDR1 MNHNS and CDR2 SASEGT. V dropped 0 bases and J dropped 0 bases, with 6 bases sitting between them. CDR3 residues: CASSEASFSGANVLTF. The CDR3 DNA sequence: TGTGCCAGCAGTGAAGCGAGCTTCTCTGGGGCCAACGTCCTGACTTTC.

The chain recombines TRBV12-5 with TRBJ2-7, with 13 nucleotides matching TRBD2. The length of the CDR3 is 18 residues. V gave up 0 bases and J gave up 4 bases; unmatched junction bases: 9. Germline V gives CDR1 LGHNT, CDR2 FRNRAP. The chain's CDR3 is CASGLVRGLAGDRYEQYF. CDR3 in DNA: TGTGCTAGTGGTTTGGTACGAGGACTAGCGGGGGACCGATACGAGCAGTACTTC.

This rearrangement joins TRBV20-1 to TRBJ2-7, with 10 bases fitting TRBD1. The CDR3 covers 15 residues. Germline CDR1 and CDR2: DFQATT and SNEGSKA (reference sequence). V was clipped by 6 bases and J by 4 bases; unmatched bases: 12. The CDR3 nucleotides are TGCAGTGCCCTTCCGGGACAGGGGCTCCAGTACGAGCAGTACTTC. It encodes CSALPGQGLQYEQYF.

The V gene is TRBV20-1, the J gene TRBJ2-5, with TRBD1 matching over 9 bases. Germline V gene data show CDR1 as DFQATT and CDR2 as SNEGSKA (reference sequence). The CDR3 extends over 13 amino acids. Germline trimming cut 4 bases from V and 2 bases from J; bases unmatched to any gene: 2. CDR3: CSATGTGQETQYF. The CDR3 DNA reads TGCAGTGCTACCGGGACAGGGCAAGAGACCCAGTACTTC.

The CDR3 sequence is CSARDHSGGAQTQYF. For the CDR3, the DNA is TGCAGTGCTAGAGATCACAGCGGGGGGGCCCAGACCCAGTACTTC. The chain recombines TRBV20-1 with TRBJ2-5, with TRBD2 identical over 10 bases. V gave up 0 bases and J gave up 6 bases; unmatched junction bases: 7. The CDR3 is made up of 15 amino acids. Germline loops: CDR1 DFQATT, CDR2 SNEGSKA (reference sequence).

This clonotype was counted a few times. The CDR3 region is CASRKLGDTGELFF. CDR3 nucleotide sequence: TGTGCCAGCAGAAAACTAGGGGACACCGGGGAGCTGTTTTTT. This chain links TRBV7-2 with TRBJ2-2; the D gene could be TRBD1 or TRBD2 (5 bases each). The germline CDR1 and CDR2 sequences are SGHTA and FQGNSA. The CDR3 runs to 14 residues. V gave up 6 bases and J gave up 3 bases, with 11 bases separating them.

The chain carries TRBV28 and TRBJ1-5; D unresolved. CDR1 is MDHEN, CDR2 SYDVKM, per germline. CDR3 length: 16 residues. The V end lost 5 bases, the J end lost 5 bases, and 19 bases lay between the germline ends. The CDR3 sequence is CASSPRTGLLHQPQHF. In nucleotides, the CDR3 is TGTGCCAGCAGTCCCCGGACCGGGCTTCTACATCAGCCCCAGCATTTT.

CDR3 loop: CASSYKGSGYEQYF. The CDR3 nucleotides read TGTGCCAGCAGTTATAAGGGTAGCGGGTACGAGCAGTACTTC. The gene calls are TRBV27 and TRBJ2-4; 7 positions agree with TRBD2. The tail of the sequence fits TRBJ2-7 better, so the J call may be wrong. This CDR3 is 14 amino acids long. Per the germline V gene, CDR1 is MNHEY and CDR2 is SMNVEV (reference sequence).

This clonotype was seen a handful of times. The chain uses TRBV20-1 and TRBJ2-5, with D perhaps given as TRBD1 or TRBD2 (6 bases each). Germline V gives CDR1 DFQATT, CDR2 SNEGSKA (reference sequence). The CDR3 covers 14 residues. With 3 bases removed from V and 4 bases from J, the gap between germline ends came to 15 bases. The CDR3 is CSASDSRGPETQYF. CDR3 DNA: TGCAGTGCTAGTGACAGCCGGGGGCCAGAGACCCAGTACTTC.

The rearrangement uses TRBV5-5 and TRBJ2-1; the match to TRBD2 covers 8 bases. This CDR3 is built from 16 residues. CDR1 and CDR2 from the germline V gene are SGHKS and YYEKEE (reference sequence). The V segment lost 0 bases and the J segment 2 bases; nucleotides outside the gene matches: 4. This CDR3 is CASSLAGLAAYNEQFF. The DNA of the CDR3 is TGTGCCAGCAGCTTGGCCGGACTAGCCGCCTACAATGAGCAGTTCTTC.

The V call is TRBV21-1, the J call TRBJ1-6; TRBD1, the table's D call, was not compared with the DNA. TRBV21-1 constitutes a pseudogene. This CDR3 region has 17 residues. The CDR3 region has the DNA TGTGCCAGCAGCAAAGTAGGATCGACAGAGCATAATTCACCCCTCCACTTT. Translating gives CASSKVGSTEHNSPLHF.

At least ten counts were recorded for this clonotype. V and J are TRBV6-2 or TRBV6-3 and TRBJ2-1, with 8 bases aligning to TRBD2. The trim removed 7 bases at V and 5 bases at J, leaving 10 bases unmatched. CDR3 size: 15 residues. In germline, CDR1 is MNHEY, CDR2 SVGEGT. CDR3 DNA: TGTGCCAGCACCAAGCCGGGACTAGGTCACAATGAGCAGTTCTTC. Encoded protein: CASTKPGLGHNEQFF.

This clonotype was picked up one time. The V gene is TRBV12-3 or TRBV12-4, the J gene TRBJ1-1, with D possibly TRBD1 on 5 matching bases. CDR3 length: 13 amino acids. Trimming pared 7 bases from V and 0 bases from J, leaving 9 bases between. The CDR3 region is CASIKDMNTEAFF. CDR3 bases: TGTGCCAGCATCAAGGACATGAACACTGAAGCTTTCTTT.

This clonotype was seen more than once but under ten times. The gene calls are TRBV12-3 or TRBV12-4 and TRBJ1-2; possibly TRBD1 for D (5 bases). The CDR3 consists of 16 residues. V shed 5 bases and J shed 5 bases, with 21 bases lying between them. CDR3 protein: CASSPTGPLGRYGYTF. The CDR3 DNA is TGTGCCAGCAGTCCTACGGGACCGCTGGGGCGGTATGGCTACACCTTC.

J is TRBJ2-2 and V is TRBV6-2 or TRBV6-3; no definite D call. The V end was cut by 5 bases, the J end by 0 bases, with 10 bases between. Germline CDR1 reads MNHEY; CDR2 reads SVGEGT. The CDR3 runs to 15 residues. The CDR3 reads CASSHNLPNTGELFF. In DNA, the CDR3 is TGTGCCAGCAGTCACAACCTTCCGAACACCGGGGAGCTGTTTTTT.

Worth noting for this clonotype: This sequence may be a read error, since a much larger clone differs from it by one base. This rearrangement joins TRBV2 to TRBJ1-4; D unclear. The CDR3 loop spans 13 amino acids. Germline CDR1 SNHLY, CDR2 FYNNEI. Trimming stripped 8 bases from V and 5 bases from J, with 12 bases between. For the CDR3, the DNA is TGTGCCAGCGGTACAGAAAAGAATGAAAAACTGTTTTTT. It specifies CASGTEKNEKLFF.

This clonotype was detected a few times. The genes are TRBV20-1 and TRBJ2-1; 9 bases are shared with TRBD2. Germline V gene sequence: CDR1 DFQATT, CDR2 SNEGSKA (reference sequence). V gave up 7 bases and J gave up 5 bases; unmatched junction bases: 9. The CDR3 spans 14 residues. In nucleotides, the CDR3 is TGCAGTGGTGGGGGGGCTAGCGGGGACAATGAGCAGTTCTTC. Protein: CSGGGASGDNEQFF.

This chain connects TRBV7-2 to TRBJ1-1, with 7 bases fitting TRBD1. With V trimmed by 3 bases and J by 4 bases, 8 bases remained unmatched. The CDR3 loop spans 15 amino acids. The germline gives CDR1 SGHTA, CDR2 FQGNSA. CDR3 in amino acids: CASSFTTQGSTEAFF. The CDR3 DNA reads as TGTGCCAGCAGCTTTACGACACAGGGGTCCACTGAAGCTTTCTTT. Based on the CDR3 plus reference TRBV7-2 and TRBJ1-1, the full variable domain is GAGVSQSPSNKVTEKGKDVELRCDPISGHTALYWYRQSLGQGLEFLIYFQGNSAPDKSGLPSDRFSAERTGGSVSTLTIQRTQQEDSAVYLCASSFTTQGSTEAFFGQGTRLTVV.

The chain links TRBV7-9 to TRBJ2-7; TRBD1 matches at 7 bases. This CDR3 has 14 amino acids. The germline V gene encodes CDR1 SEHNR and CDR2 FQNEAQ (reference sequence). V was pared by 7 bases and J by 4 bases, with 10 bases of the junction left unmatched. CDR3 sequence reads: CASTPRTGLYEQYF. In nucleotides, the CDR3 is TGTGCCAGCACCCCAAGGACAGGCCTATACGAGCAGTACTTC.

The chain employs TRBV2 and TRBJ2-4; D possibly corresponds to TRBD1 (8 bases). Trimming removed 10 bases at V and 7 bases at J, with 17 bases between. Germline V gene sequence: CDR1 SNHLY, CDR2 FYNNEI. The CDR3 loop spans 13 amino acids. The CDR3 DNA follows: TGTGCCAACCTTGGACAGGGAGGGAACATTCAGTACTTC. This translates into CANLGQGGNIQYF. Looking up the rest from reference TRBV2 and TRBJ2-4 gives the full variable domain: EPEVTQTPSHQVTQMGQEVILRCVPISNHLYFYWYRQILGQKVEFLVSFYNNEISEKSEIFDDQFSVERPDGSNFTLKIRSTKLEDSAMYFCANLGQGGNIQYFGAGTRLSVL.

The chain couples TRBV6-6 to TRBJ2-7; weak D call: TRBD1 (6 bases). The CDR3 contains 16 residues. Per the germline V gene, CDR1 is MNHNY and CDR2 is SVGAGI (reference sequence). Between the trimmed V and J ends, which lost 5 bases and 3 bases, there was a span of 20 bases. The CDR3 DNA is TGTGCCAGCAGTCCCATGGACAGACGACCAAGCTACGAGCAGTACTTC. As protein: CASSPMDRRPSYEQYF.